Below, 12 T cell receptor beta chains from the same sample are listed, as sequenced in a study of cytomegalovirus exposure and HLA in healthy donors. Use of 60 Vbeta and 13 Jbeta primers characterized the PCR. Produced via immunoSEQ multiplex PCR; TCRdb's table is partial and in-frame only. The data contain 180,000 or so clones, roughly 85% of them seen just once; the ten biggest clones take up about an eighth. Sequenced material: PBMCs. The receptors were sampled from a man between 50 and 59 years old in good health and CMV-seropositive.

The CDR3, as DNA: TGTGCCAGCAGCGACGGGCTAGCGGGGCCTCTAAGGACCCAGTACTTC. Residues: CASSDGLAGPLRTQYF. The gene calls are TRBV6-6 and TRBJ2-5, with 9 bases that match TRBD2. Germline-derived CDR1 and CDR2 are MNHNY and SVGAGI (reference sequence). The length of the CDR3 is 16 residues. The trim removed 6 bases at V and 7 bases at J, leaving 15 bases unmatched.

This chain links TRBV19 with TRBJ2-5; TRBD1 is a possible D gene (5 bases). The V end lost 4 bases, the J end lost 2 bases, and 8 bases lay between the germline ends. The CDR3 length is 13 residues. Per germline, CDR1 LNHDA and CDR2 SQIVND (reference sequence). The CDR3 DNA reads as TGTGCCAGTAGTACACAGGAGCAAGAGACCCAGTACTTC. Amino acids: CASSTQEQETQYF.

The chain carries TRBV2 and TRBJ1-1, with 9 bases matching TRBD1. The CDR3 is 14 amino acids. Germline CDR1 is SNHLY and CDR2 is FYNNEI. V shed 8 bases, J shed 6 bases, and the junction held 10 bases outside the gene matches. The CDR3 DNA follows: TGTGCCAGCGTACTACAGGGGGCGCGTGCTGAAGCTTTCTTT. Amino acid sequence: CASVLQGARAEAFF. The complete variable domain, with remaining parts taken from reference TRBV2 and TRBJ1-1, reads EPEVTQTPSHQVTQMGQEVILRCVPISNHLYFYWYRQILGQKVEFLVSFYNNEISEKSEIFDDQFSVERPDGSNFTLKIRSTKLEDSAMYFCASVLQGARAEAFFGQGTRLTVV.

This chain joins TRBV5-1 and TRBJ2-7; 8 nucleotides agree with TRBD2. Germline assignment: CDR1 SGHRS and CDR2 YFSETQ. The CDR3 loop spans 15 amino acids. Trimming took 1 base from V and 0 from J; bases not matched to a gene: 3. DNA of the CDR3: TGCGCCAGCAGCTTGACGGGGGGGAGCTCCTACGAGCAGTACTTC. It specifies CASSLTGGSSYEQYF.

This clone was detected only a few times. The gene calls are TRBV6-4 and TRBJ1-6; no clear D gene. CDR3 length: 14 residues. Germline V gene sequence: CDR1 MRHNA, CDR2 SNTAGT. The V and J ends lost 3 bases and 9 bases respectively, with 12 bases between them. The chain's CDR3 is CASSELGSSSPLHF. CDR3 DNA: TGTGCCAGCAGTGAACTGGGGAGTAGTTCACCCCTCCACTTT.

V and J are TRBV28 and TRBJ2-7; D perhaps matches TRBD1 (6 bases). The V gene lost 6 bases and the J gene lost 1 base, with 16 bases spanning the gap. This CDR3 is built from 15 residues. Looked up from germline, CDR1 is MDHEN and CDR2 is SYDVKM. The CDR3 DNA sequence: TGTGCCAGCAGCGACCCCGGGACACGATCCTACGAGCAGTACTTC. Its translation: CASSDPGTRSYEQYF.

The CDR3 here is CASSFSRQRLRGTF. Written as DNA, the CDR3 is TGTGCCAGCAGTTTTTCGAGGCAGAGGTTGAGGGGGACCTTC. The J gene is TRBJ1-2, the V gene TRBV28; D might be TRBD1 (6 bases). This CDR3 has 14 amino acids. Per the germline V gene, CDR1 is MDHEN and CDR2 is SYDVKM. Trimming took 3 bases from V and 14 from J, leaving 22 bases between them.

The gene calls are TRBV28 and TRBJ1-2, with D possibly being TRBD1 (5 bases). The V end lost 5 bases, the J end lost 1 base, and 8 bases lay between the germline ends. The CDR3 extends over 13 amino acids. Germline assignment: CDR1 MDHEN and CDR2 SYDVKM. The CDR3: CASSPQGNYGYTF. The CDR3 nucleotides read TGTGCCAGCAGTCCGCAGGGTAACTATGGCTACACCTTC.

This chain connects TRBV5-8 to TRBJ2-7, with 7 bases fitting TRBD1. J gave up 3 bases and V 4 bases, and 7 bases lay outside the gene matches. This CDR3 comprises 14 residues. Germline loops: CDR1 SGHTS, CDR2 YDEGEE. In nucleotides, the CDR3 is TGTGCCAGCAGCCAAGGGACAGTTAACTACGAGCAGTACTTC. Translated: CASSQGTVNYEQYF.

This sequence joins TRBV7-2 and TRBJ2-3, with 13 nucleotides matching TRBD2. J was trimmed by 9 bases and V by 1 base; bases with no gene match: 1. This CDR3 region has 14 residues. In germline, CDR1 is SGHTA, CDR2 FQGNSA. CDR3 in DNA: TGTGCCAGCAGCTTAGGACTAGCGGGGGGAACGCAGTATTTT. Translating gives CASSLGLAGGTQYF.

DNA of the CDR3: TGTGCCAGCAGTCCGAAGCGGGGGAGCACAGATACGCAGTATTTT. Translated: CASSPKRGSTDTQYF. The gene calls are TRBV13 and TRBJ2-3, with 8 bases lining up with TRBD2. Losses at the gene ends were 6 bases for V and 0 bases for J; bases not matched to a gene: 5. Looked up from germline, CDR1 is PRHDT and CDR2 is FYEKMQ (reference sequence). This CDR3 has 15 amino acids.

CDR3 in amino acids: CASSPSGVSYNEQFF. The CDR3 DNA sequence: TGCGCCAGCAGCCCTAGCGGGGTCTCCTACAATGAGCAGTTCTTC. The rearrangement links TRBV5-1 to TRBJ2-1; 9 bases agree with TRBD2. The ends lost 4 bases at V and 0 bases at J; junction bases unmatched: 2. Germline V gives CDR1 SGHRS, CDR2 YFSETQ. This CDR3 region has 15 residues. Supplemented by reference TRBV5-1 and TRBJ2-1, the full variable domain reads KAGVTQTPRYLIKTRGQQVTLSCSPISGHRSVSWYQQTPGQGLQFLFEYFSETQRNKGNFPGRFSGRQFSNSRSEMNVSTLELGDSALYLCASSPSGVSYNEQFFGPGTRLTVL.